The next 8 T cell receptor beta chains were all read from a single sample in a study of blood T cells in healthy people across ages. Using a J-beta primer mix together with a sample-barcoded 5' primer, a second PCR was run for about 6 to 11 cycles. MiXCR, run by TCRdb on the 5' RACE reads, gives a single entry per CDR3 protein. The table includes 1.5 million to 2 million distinct CDR3 sequences, roughly 28% detected once. Sequencing was done on a sample of blood. The receptors originated from a woman aged 25 to 39 in good health.

Worth noting for this clonotype: At one end the junction does not follow the germline gene, possibly because of a read error. This chain uses TRBV20-1 with TRBJ1-2; D gene ambiguous. CDR3 length: 13 amino acids. CDR1 is DFQATT and CDR2 is SNEGSKA in the germline V gene (reference sequence). The CDR3, as DNA: TGCAGTGCTAGAGGGGAGGGCAGATATGGCTTCACCTTC. Translated, it gives CSARGEGRYGFTF.

The V gene is TRBV12-5, the J gene TRBJ2-1; D is perhaps TRBD1 (5 bases). Germline CDR1 and CDR2: LGHNT and FRNRAP. Trimming cost V 2 bases and J 7 bases, with 6 bases left between them. The CDR3 sequence is 12 residues long. CDR3 region: CASGLQGNEQFF. The CDR3 nucleotides read TGTGCTAGTGGTTTGCAGGGAAATGAGCAGTTCTTC.

The chain is built from TRBV5-1 and TRBJ1-2; D gene unclear. CDR1 SGHRS and CDR2 YFSETQ come from the germline V gene. CDR3 length: 14 amino acids. The germline V and J ends were trimmed by 0 bases and 6 bases, with 12 bases remaining between them. The CDR3 here is CASSLGASLDGYTF. The CDR3, as DNA: TGCGCCAGCAGCTTGGGGGCCTCTCTTGATGGCTACACCTTC.

A note on this clonotype: This may come from a read error, since a much larger clone is one base off. The chain combines TRBV25-1 with TRBJ2-1; D is undetermined. The CDR3 is made up of 15 amino acids. V lost 6 bases and J 6 bases, leaving 18 bases between the germline ends. Germline-derived CDR1 and CDR2 are MGHDK and SYGVNS. For the CDR3, the DNA is TGTGCCAGCAGCGGTAGCAGCTCCCCCTGCAATGAGCAGTTCTTC. This encodes CASSGSSSPCNEQFF.

This sequence joins TRBV5-1 and TRBJ2-3; D is perhaps TRBD1 (5 bases). Germline V gives CDR1 SGHRS, CDR2 YFSETQ. CDR3 size: 13 residues. The V gene lost 6 bases and the J gene lost 5 bases, with 13 bases spanning the gap. The CDR3 DNA is TGCGCCAGCACACCCTTTGGACAAGATACGCAGTATTTT. This sequence encodes CASTPFGQDTQYF.

The rearrangement joins TRBV5-5 to TRBJ2-3; no firm D call. This CDR3 comprises 15 residues. The V and J ends lost 2 bases and 2 bases respectively, with 12 bases between them. Germline lookup yields CDR1 SGHKS and CDR2 YYEKEE (reference sequence). In DNA form, the CDR3 reads TGTGCCAGCAGCTTAATCTTGCAGCCCACAGATACGCAGTATTTT. Translation: CASSLILQPTDTQYF. Full variable domain (rest looked up from reference TRBV5-5 and TRBJ2-3): DAGVTQSPTHLIKTRGQQVTLRCSPISGHKSVSWYQQVLGQGPQFIFQYYEKEERGRGNFPDRFSARQFPNYSSELNVNALLLGDSALYLCASSLILQPTDTQYFGPGTRLTVL.

The J gene is TRBJ1-2, the V gene TRBV28, with a tentative D call TRBD1 (5 bases). In germline, CDR1 is MDHEN, CDR2 SYDVKM. V lost 7 bases to trimming and J lost 7 bases, with 10 bases between them. This CDR3 has 11 amino acids. The CDR3 sequence is CASTGEGGYTF. In DNA, the CDR3 is TGTGCCAGCACGGGGGAGGGTGGCTACACCTTC.

V usage is TRBV19 and J usage is TRBJ2-5; 7 bases are a match to TRBD2. Germline CDR1 LNHDA, CDR2 SQIVND (reference sequence). V was clipped by 2 bases and J by 4 bases; unmatched bases: 4. This CDR3 region has 14 residues. DNA for the CDR3: TGTGCCAGTAGTATATCGGGGGGAGGAGAGACCCAGTACTTC. Translated, it gives CASSISGGGETQYF.